This passage covers 5 T cell receptor beta chains from one sample sequenced in a study of molecular identifiers for immune sequencing clone quantification. TCRdb reprocessed the PCR reads with MiXCR, giving one entry per CDR3 protein. The sample lists about half a million distinct CDR3 sequences, around 23% occurring once. Sequencing was carried out using naive CD8+ T cells from blood, with Jurkat cell RNA spiked in. The sample's subset: FACS-sorted CD8+CD4-CCR7+CD45RA+ naive T cells. These receptor sequences come from a human donor in good health. Some libraries in this study had Jurkat cell RNA spiked in.

The chain has TRBV4-3 and TRBJ2-1; D unresolved. This CDR3 has 13 amino acids. From germline, CDR1 is LGHNA and CDR2 YSLEER. The V end was cut by 0 bases, the J end by 9 bases, with 9 bases between. The CDR3 here is CASSQDTVPEQFF. CDR3 nucleotides: TGCGCCAGCAGCCAAGATACCGTTCCTGAGCAGTTCTTC.

The V and J genes are TRBV7-8 and TRBJ2-3; the D is unclear. The CDR3 has 13 residues. Trimming stripped 2 bases from V and 0 bases from J, with 3 bases between. CDR1 SGHVS and CDR2 FQNEAQ come from the germline V gene. CDR3 DNA: TGTGCCAGCAGCTTAAACAGCACAGATACGCAGTATTTT. As protein: CASSLNSTDTQYF.

This clonotype was detected only a few times. The chain combines TRBV12-3 or TRBV12-4 with TRBJ2-1; 7 nucleotides agree with TRBD1. The trim removed 0 bases at V and 8 bases at J, leaving 7 bases unmatched. The CDR3 extends over 15 amino acids. The CDR3 loop reads CASSLAQTGVHEQFF. CDR3 bases: TGTGCCAGCAGTTTAGCCCAAACAGGGGTTCATGAGCAGTTCTTC.

This sequence joins TRBV6-5 and TRBJ2-7; no firm D call. With 1 base removed from V and 6 bases from J, the gap between germline ends came to 10 bases. Germline CDR1 reads MNHEY; CDR2 reads SVGAGI. This CDR3 has 13 residues. The CDR3: CASSYFSGSEQYF. CDR3 in DNA: TGTGCCAGCAGTTACTTTTCGGGCTCCGAGCAGTACTTC.

The gene calls are TRBV27 and TRBJ2-7, with D possibly matching TRBD1 (6 bases). V was shortened by 6 bases and J by 5 bases, with 14 bases between the two germline ends. CDR3 length equals 13 residues. CDR1 and CDR2 from the germline V gene are MNHEY and SMNVEV (reference sequence). DNA of the CDR3: TGTGCCAGCAGGTTAAGCAGGGGAGACGAGCAGTACTTC. This translates into CASRLSRGDEQYF.